This T cell receptor beta chain is drawn from a study of human T cells and chemical hapten exposure. Original analysis: A per-sample median of about 96,000 TCRs was observed, with counts ranging from about 20,000 to 750,000. MiXCR, applied by TCRdb to the RACE reads, yields one record per CDR3 protein. These V and J calls rely on TCRdb rather than the paper's analysis. Of roughly 160,000 distinct CDR3 sequences in the sample, approximately 14% were seen once. This CDR3 is 15 amino acids long. From germline, CDR1 is SGDLS and CDR2 YYNGEE. The V end was cut by 0 bases, the J end by 0 bases, with 10 bases between. Time point here: patch test 1, 2 weeks after DPC sensitization. This sample's treatment: therapeutic diphenylcyclopropenone sensitization with weekly scalp DPC. Unfractionated whole blood was the source from which total RNA was extracted.

This rearrangement joins TRBV9 to TRBJ2-7; no definite D call. This sample comprised whole blood, obtained in connection with sensitization to the hapten diphenylcyclopropenone (DPC). The TCR sequence derives from a woman aged 25 to 39 with alopecia areata. Some clones in this sample may be carry-over from other donors' samples. The CDR3 loop reads CASSVDGGSSYEQYF. Written as DNA, the CDR3 is TGTGCCAGCAGCGTAGATGGCGGTTCCTCCTACGAGCAGTACTTC.